This T cell receptor beta chain is from a study of low-dose radiotherapy and immunotherapy resistance in tumors. Study context: Aspirin 300 mg, taken orally and daily, was given to patients for four cycles from cycle 1 day 1.

The V gene lost 4 bases and the J gene lost 2 bases, with 13 bases spanning the gap. This CDR3 is built from 15 residues. The germline CDR1 and CDR2 sequences are LNHNV and YYDKDF (reference sequence). Time point indicated: before trial treatment. With TRAV- and TRBV-specific primers, first-strand cDNA was made, covering the alpha and beta chains. A roughly 20-cycle PCR with a constant-region primer and V-primer adapter amplified TCRs. TCRdb independently ran MiXCR on the reads; one entry per CDR3 protein. The profile shows tens of thousands of distinct CDR3 sequences, around 9.2% of them singletons. This clonotype has a count of ten or more.

The receptor was derived from a male donor with prostate cancer. The sample in question was PBMCs, obtained before treatment. The rearrangement uses TRBV15 and TRBJ2-3, with a tentative D call TRBD2 (6 bases). The CDR3 DNA reads TGTGCCACCAGCATTGGTAGCGGCCACACAGATACGCAGTATTTT. It translates to CATSIGSGHTDTQYF.